Below, 21 T cell receptor beta chains from the same sample are listed, as sequenced in a study of blood T cell repertoires in COVID-19. Clones were sequenced by immunoSEQ multiplex PCR, and TCRdb holds only the in-frame ones, with some missing. The sample includes some 70,000 clones, more than 70% of them seen just once. Sequencing was carried out using peripheral blood. The receptors here all came from a woman aged 55-70 years with acute or convalescent COVID-19.

This clone appeared a few times. V gene TRBV4-1 combines with J gene TRBJ2-1, with 7 bases matching TRBD2. CDR1 and CDR2 from the germline V gene are MGHRA and YSYEKL. This CDR3 has 16 amino acids. Germline trimming cut 0 bases from V and 6 bases from J; bases unmatched to any gene: 8. The CDR3 DNA reads as TGCGCCAGCAGCCAAGATGGCGGGGGTCGACTCAATGAGCAGTTCTTC. Its protein product is CASSQDGGGRLNEQFF.

J is TRBJ1-2 and V is TRBV2, with D perhaps TRBD1 (6 bases). Trimming removed 6 bases from V and 4 bases from J, with 15 bases in between. Germline values: CDR1 SNHLY, CDR2 FYNNEI. This CDR3 has 14 amino acids. The chain's CDR3 is CASSSRGGSYGYTF. In DNA form, the CDR3 reads TGTGCCAGCAGCTCAAGAGGGGGAAGCTATGGCTACACCTTC.

CDR3 sequence: CASSLSTLLNEQFF. The CDR3 DNA follows: TGTGCCAGCAGTTTATCGACACTCCTCAATGAGCAGTTCTTC. The chain combines TRBV27 with TRBJ2-1; no reliable D call. The CDR3 consists of 14 residues. CDR1 is MNHEY, CDR2 SMNVEV, per germline (reference sequence). Trimming stripped 0 bases from V and 6 bases from J, with 9 bases between.

The chain recombines TRBV19 with TRBJ2-2; tentatively, D is TRBD2 (5 bases). V lost 11 bases and J lost 6, with 19 bases in between. Per germline, CDR1 LNHDA and CDR2 SQIVND (reference sequence). The CDR3 covers 14 residues. Here the CDR3 reads CASTSGFPAGELFF. CDR3 in DNA: TGTGCCTCTACCTCGGGATTTCCAGCCGGGGAGCTGTTTTTT.

V is TRBV6-1 and J is TRBJ2-7, with a tentative D call TRBD2 (5 bases). The CDR3 consists of 17 residues. The V gene lost 1 base and the J gene lost 3 bases, with 19 bases spanning the gap. Germline loops: CDR1 MNHNS, CDR2 SASEGT. CDR3 nucleotide sequence: TGTGCCAGCAGTGAAGGGGTGGGAGTAGAGGGTGGCTACGAGCAGTACTTC. As protein: CASSEGVGVEGGYEQYF.

This clone was counted only a few times. The chain links TRBV3-1 (or the pseudogene TRBV3-2) to TRBJ2-2; TRBD1 matches 7 bases. This CDR3 is built from 16 residues. Unmatched junction bases numbered 6, after V lost 1 base and J lost 4 bases. CDR1 LGHDT and CDR2 YNNKEL come from the germline V gene (reference sequence). The CDR3 loop reads CASSQVKGAVTGELFF. In nucleotides, the CDR3 is TGTGCCAGCAGCCAAGTCAAGGGGGCTGTCACCGGGGAGCTGTTTTTT.

V is TRBV27 and J is TRBJ1-2; D uncertain. The CDR3 sequence is 14 residues long. The germline gives CDR1 MNHEY, CDR2 SMNVEV (reference sequence). V gave up 3 bases and J gave up 4 bases, with 12 bases separating them. CDR3 coding DNA: TGTGCCAGCAGTTTTAACCCGAACTCCTATGGCTACACCTTC. Translation gives CASSFNPNSYGYTF.

This clone was recorded only once. The chain links TRBV6-5 to TRBJ2-5; 7 nucleotides match TRBD2. CDR1 is MNHEY, CDR2 SVGAGI, per germline. The length of the CDR3 is 15 residues. With V trimmed by 8 bases and J by 7 bases, 16 bases remained unmatched. The CDR3 here is CASAGVPGGLGTQYF. The DNA of the CDR3 is TGTGCCAGCGCTGGGGTCCCGGGGGGATTGGGGACCCAGTACTTC.

This sequence joins TRBV5-8 and TRBJ2-7; tentative D call: TRBD1 (5 bases). This CDR3 region has 12 residues. Trimming cost V 4 bases and J 3 bases, with 8 bases left between them. The germline gives CDR1 SGHTS, CDR2 YDEGEE. The CDR3 reads CASSPDSYEQYF. In DNA, the CDR3 is TGTGCCAGCAGCCCCGACAGCTACGAGCAGTACTTC.

The chain links TRBV4-1 to TRBJ1-4; D might be TRBD1 (5 bases). In germline, CDR1 is MGHRA, CDR2 YSYEKL. This CDR3 is built from 16 residues. The V gene lost 0 bases and the J gene lost 4 bases, with 12 bases spanning the gap. CDR3: CASSQDWGGYNEKLFF. For the CDR3, the DNA is TGCGCCAGCAGCCAAGATTGGGGGGGATATAATGAAAAACTGTTTTTT.

The V call is TRBV4-1, the J call TRBJ2-7, with D perhaps TRBD1 (6 bases). The V and J ends lost 0 bases and 4 bases respectively, with 16 bases between them. Germline V gives CDR1 MGHRA, CDR2 YSYEKL. The CDR3 has 16 amino acids. This CDR3 reads CASSQEPATGGYEQYF. Here the CDR3 DNA reads TGCGCCAGCAGCCAAGAACCCGCGACAGGAGGATACGAGCAGTACTTC.

CDR3 sequence (DNA): TGTGCCAGCAGCCCCGGGGGAGGGGTCAACACCGGGGAGCTGTTTTTT. As protein: CASSPGGGVNTGELFF. The V and J genes are TRBV9 and TRBJ2-2, with 7 bases lining up with TRBD2. Trimming cost V 4 bases and J 2 bases; bases outside gene matches: 8. This CDR3 is 16 amino acids long. Germline CDR1 is SGDLS and CDR2 is YYNGEE.

This chain uses TRBV21-1 with TRBJ2-5; TRBD1, the table's D call, lacks a check against the DNA. TRBV21-1 is given as a pseudogene. CDR3 length: 16 residues. The CDR3 sequence: CASSKAPQGEQETQYF. For the CDR3, the DNA is TGTGCCAGCAGCAAGGCTCCCCAGGGGGAACAAGAGACCCAGTACTTC.

This chain connects TRBV6-2 or TRBV6-3 to TRBJ2-2; a possible D gene is TRBD1 (5 bases). Trimming cost V 0 bases and J 3 bases, with 8 bases left between them. The germline V gene has CDR1 MNHEY and CDR2 SVGEGT. The CDR3 runs 15 residues. CDR3 amino acids: CASSYSLGHTGELFF. CDR3 sequence (DNA): TGTGCCAGCAGTTACTCCCTGGGGCACACCGGGGAGCTGTTTTTT.

The J gene is TRBJ1-5, the V gene TRBV6-5; D is possibly TRBD1 (5 bases). CDR1 MNHEY and CDR2 SVGAGI come from the germline V gene. The CDR3 is 14 amino acids. V shed 11 bases and J shed 2 bases, with 16 bases lying between them. This CDR3 is CASGRGEGNQPQHF. The CDR3, as DNA: TGTGCCTCCGGGAGGGGCGAGGGCAATCAGCCCCAGCATTTT.

The chain recombines TRBV19 with TRBJ1-2; 9 bases match TRBD1. The V gene's germline CDR1 is LNHDA and CDR2 SQIVND (reference sequence). The CDR3 runs 15 residues. V lost 4 bases to trimming and J lost 2 bases; unmatched junction nucleotides: 5. CDR3 protein: CASSKGTGPNYGYTF. In DNA, the CDR3 is TGTGCCAGTAGTAAGGGGACAGGGCCGAACTATGGCTACACCTTC.

The chain carries TRBV10-2 and TRBJ2-3; a possible D gene is TRBD2 (5 bases). The germline CDR1 and CDR2 sequences are WSHSY and SAAADI. V lost 0 bases and J lost 5, with 15 bases in between. The CDR3 sequence is 16 residues long. The CDR3 spells CASSESLFSDGDTQYF. As DNA, the CDR3 is TGCGCCAGCAGTGAGTCCCTTTTTAGCGACGGAGATACGCAGTATTTT.

V and J are TRBV12-3 or TRBV12-4 and TRBJ2-5, with 7 bases matching TRBD1. The length of the CDR3 is 13 residues. Unmatched junction bases numbered 5, after V lost 5 bases and J lost 5 bases. The CDR3 DNA reads TGTGCCAGCAGTGACAGGGTGGAGGAGACCCAGTACTTC. Protein product: CASSDRVEETQYF.

Concerning this clone itself: The junction does not match germline at one end; this may be a read error. V gene TRBV5-8 combines with J gene TRBJ2-1; D call uncertain. The CDR3 runs to 11 residues. Germline V gene lookup returns CDR1 SGHTS and CDR2 YDEGEE. CDR3 protein: CASSLDFPQVF. Written as DNA, the CDR3 is TGTGCCAGCAGCTTGGATTTTCCCCAGGTCTTC.

The J gene is TRBJ2-7, the V gene TRBV3-1 (or the pseudogene TRBV3-2); D perhaps matches TRBD1 (6 bases). Trimming took 4 bases from V and 2 from J, leaving 12 bases between them. CDR1 LGHDT and CDR2 YNNKEL come from the germline V gene (reference sequence). The CDR3 loop spans 14 amino acids. The DNA for the CDR3 is TGTGCCAGCAGCCGGGGACACCTACCCTACGAGCAGTACTTC. Translated: CASSRGHLPYEQYF.

CDR3 sequence (DNA): TGTGCCAGCTGGAGCCCCTCCTATGGCTACACCTTC. This codes for CASWSPSYGYTF. The V gene is TRBV6-6, the J gene TRBJ1-2; no definite D call. The V and J ends lost 8 bases and 4 bases respectively, with 11 bases between them. CDR3 length equals 12 residues. Germline assignment: CDR1 MNHNY and CDR2 SVGAGI (reference sequence).